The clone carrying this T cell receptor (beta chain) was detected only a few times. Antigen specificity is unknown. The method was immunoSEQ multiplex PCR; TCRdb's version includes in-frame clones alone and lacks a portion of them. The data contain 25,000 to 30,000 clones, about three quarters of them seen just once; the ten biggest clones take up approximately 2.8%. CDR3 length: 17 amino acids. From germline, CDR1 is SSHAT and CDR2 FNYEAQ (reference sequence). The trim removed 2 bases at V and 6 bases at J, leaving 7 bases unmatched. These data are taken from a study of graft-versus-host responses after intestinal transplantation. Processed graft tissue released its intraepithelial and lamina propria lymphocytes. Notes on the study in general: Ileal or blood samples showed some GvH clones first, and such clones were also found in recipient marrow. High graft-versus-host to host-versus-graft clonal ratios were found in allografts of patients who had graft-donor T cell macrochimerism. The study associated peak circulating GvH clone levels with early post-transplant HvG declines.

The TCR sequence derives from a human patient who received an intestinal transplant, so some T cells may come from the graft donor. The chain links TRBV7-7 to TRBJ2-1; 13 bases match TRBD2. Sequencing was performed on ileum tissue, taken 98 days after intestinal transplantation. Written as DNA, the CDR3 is TGTGCCAGCAGCTTAACTAGCGGGGGGGCCTCTATCAATGAGCAGTTCTTC. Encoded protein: CASSLTSGGASINEQFF.